The T cell receptor (beta chain) under discussion was sequenced for a study of metastatic and nonmetastatic thyroid tumors. Turning to the study itself: Where malignant and benign thyroid patients were concerned, repertoires were compared across blood and tumor or nodule tissue. Whole-study results and caveats: Reports indicated that malignant thyroid tumors showed significantly higher TCR beta diversity than benign nodules did, in blood and tumor.

The CDR3 is 13 residues long, counting both termini. Germline-derived CDR1 and CDR2 are LNHDA and SQIVND (reference sequence). On this clone itself: Its target is unknown. No conserved phenylalanine or tryptophan is present at the end of the CDR3, so a read error is the likely explanation. The limits of the CDR3 on the DNA are not certain, so only TCRdb's listed CDR3 is given.

Every patient underwent thyroid surgery untreated. Original processing notes: To classify distant metastasis in papillary thyroid cancer, a model was built from CDR3 differences across clinicopathological groups. TCRdb used MiXCR to call clones anew from the PCR reads. TCRdb's processing, not the authors', yielded these V and J calls. This sample has 30,000 to 40,000 clones, with around 17% found just once. The source material was blood. This chain connects TRBV19 to TRBJ1-2; the table assigns TRBD1, which was not confirmed against the DNA. The clonotype was recovered from a male donor with papillary thyroid cancer or a benign thyroid nodule (not recorded which). Some clones in this sample may be carry-over from other donors' samples. The CDR3 here is CASSLGTGYGYTL.